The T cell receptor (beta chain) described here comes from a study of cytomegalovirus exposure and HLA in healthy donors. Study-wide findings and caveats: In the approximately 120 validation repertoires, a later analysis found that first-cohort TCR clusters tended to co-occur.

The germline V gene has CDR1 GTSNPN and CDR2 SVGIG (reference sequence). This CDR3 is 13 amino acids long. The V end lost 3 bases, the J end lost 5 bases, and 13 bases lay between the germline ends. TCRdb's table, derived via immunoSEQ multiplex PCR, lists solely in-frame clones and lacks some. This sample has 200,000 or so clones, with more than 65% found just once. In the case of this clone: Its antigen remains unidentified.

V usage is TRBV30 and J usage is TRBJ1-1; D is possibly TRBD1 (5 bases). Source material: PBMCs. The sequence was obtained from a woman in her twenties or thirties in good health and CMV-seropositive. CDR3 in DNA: TGTGCCTGGAGCGACGTCAGGGCGACTGAAGCTTTCTTT. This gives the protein CAWSDVRATEAFF.